This T cell receptor (beta chain) was found in a study of T cell repertoires in cytomegalovirus infection. Using its own MiXCR run on the reads, TCRdb lists one record per CDR3 protein. The sample includes 480,000 or so distinct CDR3 sequences, about 10% of them seen just once. The V and J ends lost 9 bases and 2 bases respectively, with 8 bases between them. This CDR3 comprises 12 residues. The V gene's germline CDR1 is SNHLY and CDR2 FYNNEI. Only a few counts were recorded for this clonotype. This sequence joins TRBV2 and TRBJ1-5; D not resolved. The sequencing input was PBMCs. This receptor was obtained from a human donor in good health (CMV status not recorded). Some clones in this sample may be carry-over from other donors' samples. CDR3 amino acids: CASASGNQPQHF. The CDR3 DNA reads as TGTGCCAGTGCCTCTGGCAATCAGCCCCAGCATTTT.